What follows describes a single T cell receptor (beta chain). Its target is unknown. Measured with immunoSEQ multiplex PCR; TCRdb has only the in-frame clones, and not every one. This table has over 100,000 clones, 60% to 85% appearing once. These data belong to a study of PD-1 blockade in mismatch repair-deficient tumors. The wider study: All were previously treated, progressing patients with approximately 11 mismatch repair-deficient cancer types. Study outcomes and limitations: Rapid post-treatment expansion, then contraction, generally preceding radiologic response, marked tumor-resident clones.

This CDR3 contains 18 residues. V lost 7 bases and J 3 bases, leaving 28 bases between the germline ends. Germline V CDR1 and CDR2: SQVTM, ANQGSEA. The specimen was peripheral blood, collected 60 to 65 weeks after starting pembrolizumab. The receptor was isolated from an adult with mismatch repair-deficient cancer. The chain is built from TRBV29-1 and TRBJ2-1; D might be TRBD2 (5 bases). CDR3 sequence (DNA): TGCAGCGACCCCTTAACCCCCCCGGGCCTAGCAGTCTACAATGAGCAGTTCTTC. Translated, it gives CSDPLTPPGLAVYNEQFF.